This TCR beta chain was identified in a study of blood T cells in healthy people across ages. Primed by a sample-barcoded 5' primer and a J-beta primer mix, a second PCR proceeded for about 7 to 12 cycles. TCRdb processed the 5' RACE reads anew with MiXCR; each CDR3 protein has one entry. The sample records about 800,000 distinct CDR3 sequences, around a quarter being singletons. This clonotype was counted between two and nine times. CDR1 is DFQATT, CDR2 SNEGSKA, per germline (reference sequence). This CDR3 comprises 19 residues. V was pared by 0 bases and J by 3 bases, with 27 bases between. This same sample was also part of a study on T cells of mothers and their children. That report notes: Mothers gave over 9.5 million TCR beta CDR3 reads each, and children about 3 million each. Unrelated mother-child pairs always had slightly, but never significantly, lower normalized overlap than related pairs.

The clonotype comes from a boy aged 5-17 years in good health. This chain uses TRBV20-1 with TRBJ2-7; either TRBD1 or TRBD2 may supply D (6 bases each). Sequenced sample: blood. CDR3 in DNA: TGCAGTGCTAGAGAGACAGGCCAGCGGGTACGACCGGATCTCTACGAGCAGTACTTC. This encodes CSARETGQRVRPDLYEQYF.